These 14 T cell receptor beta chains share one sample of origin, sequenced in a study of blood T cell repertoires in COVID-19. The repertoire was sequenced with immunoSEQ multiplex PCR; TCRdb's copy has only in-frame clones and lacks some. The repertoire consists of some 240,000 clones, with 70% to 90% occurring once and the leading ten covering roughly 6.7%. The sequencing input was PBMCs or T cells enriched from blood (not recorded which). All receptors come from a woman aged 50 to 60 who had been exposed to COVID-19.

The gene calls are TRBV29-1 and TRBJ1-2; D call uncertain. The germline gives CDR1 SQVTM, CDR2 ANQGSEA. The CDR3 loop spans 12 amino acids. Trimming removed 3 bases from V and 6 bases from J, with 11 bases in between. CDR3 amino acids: CSVDGGIHGYTF. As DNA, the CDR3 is TGCAGCGTTGATGGAGGGATCCATGGCTACACCTTC.

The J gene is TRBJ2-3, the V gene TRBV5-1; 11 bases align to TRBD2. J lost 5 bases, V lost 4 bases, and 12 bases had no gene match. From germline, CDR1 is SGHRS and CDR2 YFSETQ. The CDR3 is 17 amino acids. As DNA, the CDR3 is TGCGCCAGCAGCGTAGGATCTCTAGCGGGGGGAAGAGATACGCAGTATTTT. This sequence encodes CASSVGSLAGGRDTQYF.

In DNA form, the CDR3 reads TGTGCCAGCAGTGATACCCCGGACAGGGGCACTGAAGCTTTCTTT. It yields the protein CASSDTPDRGTEAFF. This chain links TRBV6-1 with TRBJ1-1, with 9 bases lining up with TRBD1. In germline, CDR1 is MNHNS, CDR2 SASEGT. This CDR3 region has 15 residues. The junction had 6 bases not matched to a gene; V was cut back by 3 bases and J by 4 bases.

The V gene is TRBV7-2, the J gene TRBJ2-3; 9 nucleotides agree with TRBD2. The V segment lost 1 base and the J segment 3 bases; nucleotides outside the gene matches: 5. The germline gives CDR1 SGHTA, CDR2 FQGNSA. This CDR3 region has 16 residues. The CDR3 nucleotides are TGTGCCAGCAGCTTAGGGGCGGGGGGGCGTACAGATACGCAGTATTTT. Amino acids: CASSLGAGGRTDTQYF. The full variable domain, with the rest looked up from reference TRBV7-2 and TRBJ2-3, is GAGVSQSPSNKVTEKGKDVELRCDPISGHTALYWYRQSLGQGLEFLIYFQGNSAPDKSGLPSDRFSAERTGGSVSTLTIQRTQQEDSAVYLCASSLGAGGRTDTQYFGPGTRLTVL.

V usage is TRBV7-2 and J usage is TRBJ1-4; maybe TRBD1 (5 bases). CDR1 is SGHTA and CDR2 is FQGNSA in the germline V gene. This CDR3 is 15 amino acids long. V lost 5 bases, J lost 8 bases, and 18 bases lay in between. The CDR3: CASSPGGWVGEKLFF. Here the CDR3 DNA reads TGTGCCAGCAGCCCCGGGGGGTGGGTGGGCGAAAAACTGTTTTTT.

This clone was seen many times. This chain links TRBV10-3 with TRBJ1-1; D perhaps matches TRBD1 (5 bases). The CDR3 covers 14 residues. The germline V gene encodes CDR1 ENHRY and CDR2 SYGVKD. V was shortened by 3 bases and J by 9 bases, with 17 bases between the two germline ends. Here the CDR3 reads CAISDGSGRGKAFF. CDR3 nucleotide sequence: TGTGCCATCAGTGATGGGTCGGGGAGGGGAAAAGCTTTCTTT.

The CDR3 coding sequence is TGCGCCAGCAGCTTGGACACCCGGGGTGGAGATACGCAGTATTTT. This encodes CASSLDTRGGDTQYF. This rearrangement joins TRBV5-1 to TRBJ2-3; a possible D gene is TRBD2 (5 bases). The V end was cut by 0 bases, the J end by 5 bases, with 13 bases between. The germline V gene encodes CDR1 SGHRS and CDR2 YFSETQ. The CDR3 has 15 amino acids.

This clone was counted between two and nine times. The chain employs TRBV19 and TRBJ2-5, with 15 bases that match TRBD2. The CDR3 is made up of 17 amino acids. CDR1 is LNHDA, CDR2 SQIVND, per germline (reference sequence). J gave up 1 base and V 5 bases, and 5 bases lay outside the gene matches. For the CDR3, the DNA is TGTGCCAGTAGTCCTCTGGGACTAGCGGGGGGCCAAGAGACCCAGTACTTC. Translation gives CASSPLGLAGGQETQYF. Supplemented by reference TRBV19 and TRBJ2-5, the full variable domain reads DGGITQSPKYLFRKEGQNVTLSCEQNLNHDAMYWYRQDPGQGLRLIYYSQIVNDFQKGDIAEGYSVSREKKESFPLTVTSAQKNPTAFYLCASSPLGLAGGQETQYFGPGTRLLVL.

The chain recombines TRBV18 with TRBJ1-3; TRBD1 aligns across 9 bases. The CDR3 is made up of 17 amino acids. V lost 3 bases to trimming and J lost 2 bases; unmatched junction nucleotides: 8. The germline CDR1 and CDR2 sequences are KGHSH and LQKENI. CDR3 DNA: TGTGCCAGCTCACCGAGGGACAGGGTTCTTCCTGGAAACACCATATATTTT. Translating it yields CASSPRDRVLPGNTIYF.

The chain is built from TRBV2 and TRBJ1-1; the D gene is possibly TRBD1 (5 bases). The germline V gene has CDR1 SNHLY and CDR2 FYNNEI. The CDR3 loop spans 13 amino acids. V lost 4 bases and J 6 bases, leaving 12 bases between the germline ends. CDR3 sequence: CASSGDSDSEAFF. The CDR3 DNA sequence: TGTGCCAGCAGTGGCGACAGCGACTCTGAAGCTTTCTTT. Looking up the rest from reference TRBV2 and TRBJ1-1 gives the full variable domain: EPEVTQTPSHQVTQMGQEVILRCVPISNHLYFYWYRQILGQKVEFLVSFYNNEISEKSEIFDDQFSVERPDGSNFTLKIRSTKLEDSAMYFCASSGDSDSEAFFGQGTRLTVV.

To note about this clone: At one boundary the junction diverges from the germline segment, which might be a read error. The CDR3 reads CASSLPPYRGSGNTVYF. The DNA of the CDR3 is TGTGCCAGTAGTCTTCCACCTTACAGGGGATCTGGAAACACCGTATATTTT. The rearrangement uses TRBV19 and TRBJ1-3, with 7 bases that match TRBD1. The CDR3 runs 17 residues. Per germline, CDR1 LNHDA and CDR2 SQIVND (reference sequence).

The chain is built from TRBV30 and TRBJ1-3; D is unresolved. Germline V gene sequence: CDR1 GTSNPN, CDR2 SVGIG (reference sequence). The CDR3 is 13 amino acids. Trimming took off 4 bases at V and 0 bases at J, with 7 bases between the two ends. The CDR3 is CAWNAVSGNTIYF. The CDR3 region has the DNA TGTGCCTGGAACGCGGTCTCTGGAAACACCATATATTTT. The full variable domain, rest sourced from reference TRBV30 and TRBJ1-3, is SQTIHQWPATLVQPVGSPLSLECTVEGTSNPNLYWYRQAAGRGLQLLFYSVGIGQISSEVPQNLSASRPQDRQFILSSKKLLLSDSGFYLCAWNAVSGNTIYFGEGSWLTVV.

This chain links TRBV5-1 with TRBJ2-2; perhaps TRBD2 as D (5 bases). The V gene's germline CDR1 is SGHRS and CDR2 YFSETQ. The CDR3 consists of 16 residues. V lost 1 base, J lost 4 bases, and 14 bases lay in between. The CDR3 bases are TGCGCCAGCAGCTTGACGACCCGCGGAGGCACCGGGGAGCTGTTTTTT. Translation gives CASSLTTRGGTGELFF.

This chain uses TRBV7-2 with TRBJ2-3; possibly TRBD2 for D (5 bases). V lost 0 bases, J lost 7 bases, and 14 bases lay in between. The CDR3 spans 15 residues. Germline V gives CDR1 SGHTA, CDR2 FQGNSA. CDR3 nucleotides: TGTGCCAGCAGCTTAGCGGCGGGTCTAAGCCATACGCAGTATTTT. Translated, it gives CASSLAAGLSHTQYF.